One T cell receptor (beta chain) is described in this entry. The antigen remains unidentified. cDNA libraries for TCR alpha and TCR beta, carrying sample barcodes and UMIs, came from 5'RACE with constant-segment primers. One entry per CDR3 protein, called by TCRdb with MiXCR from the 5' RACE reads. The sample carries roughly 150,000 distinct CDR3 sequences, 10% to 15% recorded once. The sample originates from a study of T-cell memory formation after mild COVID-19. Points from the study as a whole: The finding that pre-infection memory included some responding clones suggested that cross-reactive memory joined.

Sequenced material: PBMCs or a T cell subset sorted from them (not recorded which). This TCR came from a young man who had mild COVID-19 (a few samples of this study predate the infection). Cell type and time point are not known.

CDR3 protein: CASKTGTTTYNEQFF. The CDR3 DNA reads as TGTGCCAGTAAAACCGGGACTACTACCTACAATGAGCAGTTCTTC. The chain has TRBV5-6 and TRBJ2-1, with TRBD2 identical over 7 bases. Per germline, CDR1 SGHDT and CDR2 YYEEEE. CDR3 size: 15 residues. V dropped 8 bases and J dropped 2; count of bases not matched to a gene: 10.